The 28 T cell receptor beta chains presented below share a single source sample, sequenced in a study of identical twins. TCRdb processed the 5' RACE reads anew with MiXCR; each CDR3 protein has one entry. The data hold 700,000 or so distinct CDR3 sequences, with less than 10% observed a single time. These data are also associated with another study on yellow fever vaccine responses in identical twins.

Specimen: PBMCs. These receptors were collected from a woman younger than 35 in good health.

This clonotype has ten or more counts. The V call is TRBV15, the J call TRBJ2-3; TRBD1 might be the D (6 bases). V lost 5 bases and J 1 base, leaving 10 bases between the germline ends. The CDR3 runs to 14 residues. The germline gives CDR1 LNHNV, CDR2 YYDKDF (reference sequence). The CDR3 DNA sequence: TGTGCCACCAGCTACGGACAGCGCACAGATACGCAGTATTTT. This sequence encodes CATSYGQRTDTQYF.

This clonotype appeared a single time. The rearrangement links TRBV30 to TRBJ1-1; a possible D gene is TRBD1 (6 bases). V dropped 2 bases and J dropped 4 bases, with 14 bases sitting between them. The CDR3 spans 14 residues. CDR1 GTSNPN and CDR2 SVGIG come from the germline V gene (reference sequence). CDR3 sequence reads: CAWSRTAGGTEAFF. The CDR3 bases are TGTGCCTGGAGTAGGACAGCCGGTGGCACTGAAGCTTTCTTT.

The sample holds a few counts of this clonotype. V gene TRBV20-1 combines with J gene TRBJ1-2, with a tentative D call TRBD1 (6 bases). Germline values: CDR1 DFQATT, CDR2 SNEGSKA (reference sequence). The CDR3 is 14 residues long. The germline V and J ends were trimmed by 5 bases and 4 bases, with 17 bases remaining between them. The CDR3 DNA reads TGCAGTGCTGGGATGACAGGCCTCACCTATGGCTACACCTTC. It translates to CSAGMTGLTYGYTF.

This clonotype appeared a few times. The chain combines TRBV18 with TRBJ2-7; D unresolved. V shed 3 bases and J shed 4 bases, with 13 bases lying between them. Germline V gene sequence: CDR1 KGHSH, CDR2 LQKENI. The CDR3 is 14 residues long. The chain's CDR3 is CASSPHPDGYEQYF. In DNA form, the CDR3 reads TGTGCCAGCTCACCGCACCCCGACGGATACGAGCAGTACTTC.

This clonotype has just a few counts. This chain connects TRBV7-2 to TRBJ2-5; D gene uncertain. The CDR3 has 14 residues. Germline loops: CDR1 SGHTA, CDR2 FQGNSA. With 2 bases removed from V and 5 bases from J, the gap between germline ends came to 12 bases. This CDR3 reads CASSLFPTSETQYF. The CDR3 DNA is TGTGCCAGCAGCTTATTTCCTACTTCGGAGACCCAGTACTTC.

This clonotype turned up a few times. V and J are TRBV11-2 and TRBJ2-7; no firm D call. CDR3 length equals 15 residues. V was clipped by 1 base and J by 6 bases, with 16 bases between them. Germline CDR1 reads SGHAT; CDR2 reads FQNNGV. The CDR3 loop reads CASSLVSGPTSEQYF. The CDR3 coding sequence is TGTGCCAGCAGCTTAGTTTCCGGCCCTACCTCCGAGCAGTACTTC.

This clonotype was counted only a few times. The chain joins TRBV3-1 to TRBJ2-3, with 7 bases identical to TRBD1. Germline lookup yields CDR1 LGHDT and CDR2 YNNKEL (reference sequence). This CDR3 has 16 residues. V was pared by 5 bases and J by 3 bases, with 11 bases of the junction left unmatched. CDR3 loop: CASSNIWTGTTDTQYF. The CDR3 DNA reads as TGTGCCAGCAGCAATATATGGACAGGTACAACAGATACGCAGTATTTT.

The chain combines TRBV3-1 with TRBJ2-2; D gene ambiguous. CDR1 is LGHDT, CDR2 YNNKEL, per germline (reference sequence). This CDR3 contains 13 residues. Trimming cost V 2 bases and J 5 bases, with 6 bases left between them. This CDR3 reads CASSQSITGELFF. CDR3 nucleotides: TGTGCCAGCAGCCAAAGTATAACCGGGGAGCTGTTTTTT.

This clonotype was observed a handful of times. The chain has TRBV20-1 and TRBJ2-4; 7 nucleotides match TRBD1. CDR3 length equals 13 residues. Germline loops: CDR1 DFQATT, CDR2 SNEGSKA (reference sequence). The junction had 9 bases not matched to a gene; V was cut back by 4 bases and J by 9 bases. CDR3 DNA sequence: TGCAGTGCTACCGGGACAGAGGGTGGCATTCAGTACTTC. This translates into CSATGTEGGIQYF.

In this sample, this clonotype turned up a few times. The chain couples TRBV15 to TRBJ2-3, with 7 bases aligning to TRBD2. After removal of 0 bases from V and 4 bases from J, the junction contained 10 bases not matched to a gene. The CDR3 runs 17 residues. From germline, CDR1 is LNHNV and CDR2 YYDKDF (reference sequence). The CDR3 DNA reads TGTGCCACCAGCAGAGATTATACCGCGGGAGTGGCAGATACGCAGTATTTT. Residues: CATSRDYTAGVADTQYF.

The chain is built from TRBV28 and TRBJ2-7, with no clear D. The germline V gene has CDR1 MDHEN and CDR2 SYDVKM. CDR3 length: 15 amino acids. The V end lost 4 bases, the J end lost 3 bases, and 16 bases lay between the germline ends. CDR3 coding DNA: TGTGCCAGCAGTTCCCCCGGCACGGTATACTACGAGCAGTACTTC. It codes for CASSSPGTVYYEQYF.

The chain recombines TRBV29-1 with TRBJ1-3, with D tentatively TRBD1 (5 bases). The CDR3 is made up of 13 amino acids. Trimming removed 1 base from V and 1 base from J, with 5 bases in between. Per the germline V gene, CDR1 is SQVTM and CDR2 is ANQGSEA. CDR3 in DNA: TGCAGCGTTGAAGGGGGGTCTGGAAACACCATATATTTT. It codes for CSVEGGSGNTIYF.

This clonotype appeared many times. The rearrangement uses TRBV7-2 and TRBJ2-1; the D gene is possibly TRBD2 (6 bases). Trimming pared 4 bases from V and 12 bases from J, leaving 16 bases between. There are 13 residues in the CDR3. From germline, CDR1 is SGHTA and CDR2 FQGNSA. CDR3 loop: CASSSTLGSSQFF. In DNA form, the CDR3 reads TGTGCCAGCAGCTCGACCCTCGGGAGCTCGCAGTTCTTC. Complete variable domain (other parts from reference TRBV7-2 and TRBJ2-1): GAGVSQSPSNKVTEKGKDVELRCDPISGHTALYWYRQSLGQGLEFLIYFQGNSAPDKSGLPSDRFSAERTGGSVSTLTIQRTQQEDSAVYLCASSSTLGSSQFFGPGTRLTVL.

This clonotype has ten or more counts. The gene calls are TRBV29-1 and TRBJ2-3, with 11 bases that match TRBD2. With V trimmed by 6 bases and J by 2 bases, 7 bases remained unmatched. CDR3 size: 15 residues. The germline V gene has CDR1 SQVTM and CDR2 ANQGSEA. CDR3 bases: TGCAGCGTGACCGGGACTAGCGGTTCCACAGATACGCAGTATTTT. Its translation: CSVTGTSGSTDTQYF.

A few counts support this clonotype. The V and J genes are TRBV28 and TRBJ1-1; unclear D gene. The CDR3 covers 12 residues. V dropped 3 bases and J dropped 6 bases, with 8 bases sitting between them. Per germline, CDR1 MDHEN and CDR2 SYDVKM. CDR3 sequence reads: CASSFRVAEAFF. The CDR3 region has the DNA TGTGCCAGCAGTTTTCGTGTCGCTGAAGCTTTCTTT.

The chain is built from TRBV29-1 and TRBJ1-2, with a weak D call TRBD1 (6 bases). In germline, CDR1 is SQVTM, CDR2 ANQGSEA. CDR3 size: 13 residues. Trimming stripped 2 bases from V and 7 bases from J, with 14 bases between. The CDR3 bases are TGCAGCGTTGAATTTTTGGGGGCGGTTGGCTACACCTTC. This encodes CSVEFLGAVGYTF.

The table lists this clonotype with many counts. The rearrangement joins TRBV12-3 or TRBV12-4 to TRBJ1-1; TRBD1 aligns across 7 bases. This CDR3 region has 14 residues. Trimming took 2 bases from V and 4 from J; bases not matched to a gene: 4. The chain's CDR3 is CASSLMPGGTEAFF. The CDR3 DNA follows: TGTGCCAGCAGTTTAATGCCAGGGGGCACTGAAGCTTTCTTT.

This clonotype was seen more than once but under ten times. The genes are TRBV6-2 or TRBV6-3 and TRBJ2-1; TRBD1 aligns across 7 bases. J lost 4 bases, V lost 5 bases, and 14 bases had no gene match. CDR3 length equals 17 residues. The germline V gene encodes CDR1 MNHEY and CDR2 SVGEGT. This CDR3 reads CASSPSPNRGRYNEQFF. The CDR3 nucleotides are TGTGCCAGCAGTCCCTCCCCGAACAGGGGAAGGTACAATGAGCAGTTCTTC.

This clonotype was counted only a few times. This chain uses TRBV5-1 with TRBJ2-1, with 8 bases matching TRBD1. Germline CDR1 reads SGHRS; CDR2 reads YFSETQ. The V gene end was trimmed by 1 base and the J gene end by 3 bases; junction bases not matched to a gene: 6. The CDR3 has 16 amino acids. CDR3 nucleotide sequence: TGCGCCAGCAGCTTGAGGCAGGGGGCCCTCTACAATGAGCAGTTCTTC. It specifies CASSLRQGALYNEQFF.

This clonotype was seen a handful of times. V is TRBV9 and J is TRBJ2-3; D is uncertain. Germline V lookup: CDR1 SGDLS, CDR2 YYNGEE. Trimming removed 3 bases at V and 0 bases at J, with 14 bases between. There are 16 residues in the CDR3. The CDR3 bases are TGTGCCAGCAGCGAAAGAGTTAGCAGAAGCACAGATACGCAGTATTTT. Amino acids: CASSERVSRSTDTQYF.

This clonotype was seen at least ten times. The chain joins TRBV7-9 to TRBJ2-3; unclear D gene. V lost 1 base to trimming and J lost 2 bases, with 7 bases between them. CDR1 and CDR2 (germline): SEHNR, FQNEAQ (reference sequence). This CDR3 region has 14 residues. The CDR3, as DNA: TGTGCCAGCAGCTTAGACGGAATCACAGATACGCAGTATTTT. As protein: CASSLDGITDTQYF.

This clonotype was observed at least ten times. The J gene is TRBJ1-1, the V gene TRBV6-2 or TRBV6-3; no clear D gene. Trimming stripped 2 bases from V and 0 bases from J, with 10 bases between. From germline, CDR1 is MNHEY and CDR2 SVGEGT. The CDR3 is made up of 15 amino acids. CDR3 nucleotide sequence: TGTGCCAGCAGTTACGGCTGGACGGTGAACACTGAAGCTTTCTTT. Amino acid sequence: CASSYGWTVNTEAFF.

This sequence joins TRBV15 and TRBJ2-3; 9 nucleotides match TRBD2. After removal of 4 bases from V and 2 bases from J, the junction contained 4 bases not matched to a gene. Germline V gives CDR1 LNHNV, CDR2 YYDKDF (reference sequence). The CDR3 spans 15 residues. The CDR3 DNA sequence: TGTGCCACCAGCAATAGCGGGGGACCCACAGATACGCAGTATTTT. Translation gives CATSNSGGPTDTQYF.

V usage is TRBV5-6 and J usage is TRBJ2-1; D perhaps matches TRBD2 (5 bases). The CDR3 sequence is 13 residues long. CDR1 and CDR2 from the germline V gene are SGHDT and YYEEEE. Trimming pared 4 bases from V and 6 bases from J, leaving 11 bases between. DNA for the CDR3: TGTGCCAGCAGCGTCACTAGAGTCAATGAGCAGTTCTTC. Translated, it gives CASSVTRVNEQFF.

This sequence joins TRBV20-1 and TRBJ2-1; 11 bases fit TRBD1. The CDR3 has 16 residues. Germline V gives CDR1 DFQATT, CDR2 SNEGSKA (reference sequence). The junction had 14 bases not matched to a gene; V was cut back by 4 bases and J by 9 bases. CDR3 in amino acids: CSATPRLDRGQGEQFF. CDR3 sequence (DNA): TGCAGTGCTACTCCTCGTCTGGACAGGGGGCAGGGTGAGCAGTTCTTC.

This clonotype has at least ten counts. The rearrangement links TRBV12-3 or TRBV12-4 to TRBJ2-1; 10 nucleotides agree with TRBD2. The length of the CDR3 is 16 residues. J gave up 3 bases and V 5 bases, and 7 bases lay outside the gene matches. The CDR3 reads CASSEIGTSDYNEQFF. CDR3 coding DNA: TGTGCCAGCAGTGAGATCGGGACTAGCGACTACAATGAGCAGTTCTTC.

This clonotype was seen more than once but under ten times. V is TRBV27 and J is TRBJ2-5; TRBD1 is a possible D gene (6 bases). The germline CDR1 and CDR2 sequences are MNHEY and SMNVEV (reference sequence). This CDR3 spans 15 amino acids. V lost 2 bases, J lost 5 bases, and 15 bases lay in between. CDR3 bases: TGTGCCAGCAGTTTAGGGACACACTCTAGGGAGACCCAGTACTTC. It encodes CASSLGTHSRETQYF.

This clonotype was found a few times. The chain employs TRBV4-3 and TRBJ2-7; maybe TRBD2 (6 bases). V lost 0 bases to trimming and J lost 2 bases, with 11 bases between them. The CDR3 runs 15 residues. Germline assignment: CDR1 LGHNA and CDR2 YSLEER. Here the CDR3 DNA reads TGCGCCAGCAGCCAAGATGTGGGACTGGCCTACGAGCAGTACTTC. Amino acid sequence: CASSQDVGLAYEQYF.